What follows is one TCR beta chain and its context. In its sample, this clonotype was seen many times. Its cognate antigen has yet to be identified. Base qualities are not recorded, but no much larger clone differs from it by a single base. CDR1 MGHRA and CDR2 YSYEKL are derived from the germline V gene. The V and J ends are trimmed by 1 base and 10 bases, leaving 7 bases between them. Counted from cysteine to phenylalanine, this CDR3 has 11 amino acids. The CDR3 DNA has 33 bases and is translated from base 1. This record comes from a study of T-cell reconstitution after alpha-beta-depleted transplantation in children listed by TCRdb under 2016. With respect to the entire study: T-cell immune reconstitution after TCRalphabeta/CD19-depleted allogeneic hematopoietic cell transplantation in children was quantitatively tracked in the study by means of TCR repertoire profiling.

Library method: PCR. Reads for this sample came from an Illumina HiSeq 2500. To normalize quantification of the TCRbeta repertoire, the TCR libraries were built with molecular barcoding that relied on unique molecular identifiers. TCRdb trimmed the raw reads at Q25, called clones with MiXCR and kept productive beta chains. When rows share a CDR3 protein, they turn into one entry using the most common DNA and genes. The sample table shows 190,000 or so distinct CDR3 sequences, and 6.3% are seen once. Clones ranked in the top ten supply about 4.4% of the sample. Beyond this particular receptor, the publication reports: The apparently early alphabetaT-cell count recovery about two months after transplant was reportedly dependent on only several hundred rapidly expanded clones derived from non-depleted graft cells. In some patients, high TCRbeta diversity at day 60 was attributed to recipient T cells and intrathymic progenitors that had survived conditioning. Over the following months the frequencies of hyperexpanded clones went down, and after one year T-cell counts and TCRbeta diversity were mostly credited to newly produced T cells.

The treatment or condition label corresponds to: allogeneic hematopoietic cell transplantation with graft depleted of TCRalphabeta T cells and CD19 B cells. The children who served as transplant recipients had been given grafts of TCRalphabeta/CD19-depleted allogeneic hematopoietic cells. The chain was built from TRBV4-1 and TRBJ1-2, with no confident D gene call. The clonotype was recovered from a girl less than two years old with combined immunodeficiency, due to receive a stem cell transplant. Specimen: PBMCs, collected before TCRalphabeta/CD19-depleted stem cell transplant. The DNA reads TGCGCCAGCAGCCAAGTTGGGTCCTACACCTTC. Its product reads: CASSQVGSYTF.